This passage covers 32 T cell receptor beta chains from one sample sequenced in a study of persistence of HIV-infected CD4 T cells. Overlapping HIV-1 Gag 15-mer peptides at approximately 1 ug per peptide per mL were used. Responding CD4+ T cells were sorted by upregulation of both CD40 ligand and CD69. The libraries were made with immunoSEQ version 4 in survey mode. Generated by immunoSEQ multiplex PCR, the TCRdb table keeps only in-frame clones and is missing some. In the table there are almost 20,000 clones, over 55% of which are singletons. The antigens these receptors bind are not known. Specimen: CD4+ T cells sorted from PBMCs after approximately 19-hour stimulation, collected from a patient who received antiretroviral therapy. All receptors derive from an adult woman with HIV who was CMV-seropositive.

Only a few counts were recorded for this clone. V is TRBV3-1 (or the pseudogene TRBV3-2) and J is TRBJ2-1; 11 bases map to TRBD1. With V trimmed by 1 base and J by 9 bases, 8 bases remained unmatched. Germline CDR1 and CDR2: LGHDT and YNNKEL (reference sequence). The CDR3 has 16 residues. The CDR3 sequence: CASSQAGQGVGREQFF. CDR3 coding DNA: TGTGCCAGCAGCCAAGCGGGACAGGGGGTGGGTCGTGAGCAGTTCTTC.

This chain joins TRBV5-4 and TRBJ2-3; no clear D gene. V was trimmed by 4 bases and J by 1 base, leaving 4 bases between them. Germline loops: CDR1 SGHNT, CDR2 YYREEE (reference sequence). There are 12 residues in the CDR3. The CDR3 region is CASSARTDTQYF. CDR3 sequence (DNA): TGTGCCAGCAGCGCCCGCACAGATACGCAGTATTTT.

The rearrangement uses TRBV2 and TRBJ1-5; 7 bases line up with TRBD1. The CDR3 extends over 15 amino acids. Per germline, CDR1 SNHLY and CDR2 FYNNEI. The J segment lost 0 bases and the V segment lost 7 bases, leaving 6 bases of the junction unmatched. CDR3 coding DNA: TGTGCCAGCAAGGGACAGATCTATAGCAATCAGCCCCAGCATTTT. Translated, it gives CASKGQIYSNQPQHF.

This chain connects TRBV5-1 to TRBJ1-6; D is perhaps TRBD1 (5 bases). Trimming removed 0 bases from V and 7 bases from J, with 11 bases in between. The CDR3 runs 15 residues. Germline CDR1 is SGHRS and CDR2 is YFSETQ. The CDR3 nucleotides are TGCGCCAGCAGCTTGGCCGAGGCAGGGAATTCACCCCTCCACTTT. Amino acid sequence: CASSLAEAGNSPLHF.

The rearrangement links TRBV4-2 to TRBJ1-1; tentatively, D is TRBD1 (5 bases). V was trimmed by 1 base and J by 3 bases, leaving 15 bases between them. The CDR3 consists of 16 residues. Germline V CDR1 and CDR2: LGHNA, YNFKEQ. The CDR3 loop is CASSQGAGQGDTEAFF. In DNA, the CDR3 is TGTGCCAGCAGCCAAGGGGCGGGGCAGGGTGACACTGAAGCTTTCTTT.

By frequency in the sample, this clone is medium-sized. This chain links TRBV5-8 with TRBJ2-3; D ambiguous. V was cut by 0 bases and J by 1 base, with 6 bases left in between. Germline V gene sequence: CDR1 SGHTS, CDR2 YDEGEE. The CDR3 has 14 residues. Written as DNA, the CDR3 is TGTGCCAGCAGCTTGGGTTTGGGCACAGATACGCAGTATTTT. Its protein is CASSLGLGTDTQYF.

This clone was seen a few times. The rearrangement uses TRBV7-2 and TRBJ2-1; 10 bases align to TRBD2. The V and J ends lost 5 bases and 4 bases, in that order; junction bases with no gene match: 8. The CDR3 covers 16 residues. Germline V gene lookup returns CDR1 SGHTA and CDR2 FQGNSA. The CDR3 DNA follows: TGTGCCAGCAGCCCTACTTCTAGCGGGGGTTACAATGAGCAGTTCTTC. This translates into CASSPTSSGGYNEQFF.

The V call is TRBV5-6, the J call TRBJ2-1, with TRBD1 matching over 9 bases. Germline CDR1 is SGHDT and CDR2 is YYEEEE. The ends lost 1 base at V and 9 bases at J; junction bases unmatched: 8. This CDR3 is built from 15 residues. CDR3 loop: CASSLWDRVESEQFF. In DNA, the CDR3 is TGTGCCAGCAGCTTGTGGGACAGGGTAGAGAGTGAGCAGTTCTTC. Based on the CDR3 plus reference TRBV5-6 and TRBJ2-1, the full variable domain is DAGVTQSPTHLIKTRGQQVTLRCSPKSGHDTVSWYQQALGQGPQFIFQYYEEEERQRGNFPDRFSGHQFPNYSSELNVNALLLGDSALYLCASSLWDRVESEQFFGPGTRLTVL.

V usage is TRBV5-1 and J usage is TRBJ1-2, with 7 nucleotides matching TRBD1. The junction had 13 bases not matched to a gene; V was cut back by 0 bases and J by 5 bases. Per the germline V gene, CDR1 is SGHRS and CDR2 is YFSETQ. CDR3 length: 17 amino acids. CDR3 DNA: TGCGCCAGCAGCTTGGGGGTCGACTATCGACAGGGATATGGCTACACCTTC. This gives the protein CASSLGVDYRQGYGYTF.

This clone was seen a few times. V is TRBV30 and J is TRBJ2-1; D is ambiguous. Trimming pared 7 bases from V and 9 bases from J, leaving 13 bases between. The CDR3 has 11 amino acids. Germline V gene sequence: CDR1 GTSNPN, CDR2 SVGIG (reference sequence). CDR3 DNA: TGTGCCTATCAAACTCTCGTTGAGCAGTTCTTC. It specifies CAYQTLVEQFF.

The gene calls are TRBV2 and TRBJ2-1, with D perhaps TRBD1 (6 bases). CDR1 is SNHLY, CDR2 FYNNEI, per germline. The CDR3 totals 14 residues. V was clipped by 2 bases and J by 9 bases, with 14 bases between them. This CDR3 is CASSETGFRSEQFF. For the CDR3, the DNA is TGTGCCAGCAGTGAAACAGGGTTTAGGAGTGAGCAGTTCTTC.

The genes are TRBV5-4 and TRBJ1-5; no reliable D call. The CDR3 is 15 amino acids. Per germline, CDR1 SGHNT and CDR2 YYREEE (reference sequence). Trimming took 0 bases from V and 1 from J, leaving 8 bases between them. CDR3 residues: CASSLDRGSNQPQHF. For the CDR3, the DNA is TGTGCCAGCAGCTTGGATCGGGGAAGCAATCAGCCCCAGCATTTT.

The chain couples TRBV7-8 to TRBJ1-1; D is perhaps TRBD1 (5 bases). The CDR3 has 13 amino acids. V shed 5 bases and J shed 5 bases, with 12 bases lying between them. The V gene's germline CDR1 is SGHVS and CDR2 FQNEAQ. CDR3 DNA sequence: TGTGCCAGCAGCCCAGGGCGGGGGACTGAAGCTTTCTTT. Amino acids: CASSPGRGTEAFF.

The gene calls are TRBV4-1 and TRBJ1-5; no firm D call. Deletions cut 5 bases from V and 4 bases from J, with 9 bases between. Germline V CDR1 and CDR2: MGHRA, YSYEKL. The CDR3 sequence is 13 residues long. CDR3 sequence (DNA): TGCGCCAGCAGCGAACACGGGAATCAGCCCCAGCATTTT. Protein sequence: CASSEHGNQPQHF.

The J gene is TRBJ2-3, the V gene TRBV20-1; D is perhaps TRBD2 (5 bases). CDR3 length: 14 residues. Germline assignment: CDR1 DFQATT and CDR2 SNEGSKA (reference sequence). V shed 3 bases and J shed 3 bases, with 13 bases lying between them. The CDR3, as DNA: TGCAGTGCTAGTTTGACCGGGAAAACAGATACGCAGTATTTT. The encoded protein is CSASLTGKTDTQYF.

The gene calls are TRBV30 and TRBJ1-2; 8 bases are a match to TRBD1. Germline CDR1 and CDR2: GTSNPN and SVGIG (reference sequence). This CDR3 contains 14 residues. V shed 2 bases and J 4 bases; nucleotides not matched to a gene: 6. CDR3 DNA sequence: TGTGCCTGGAGTTCACAGGGGGTGAGCTATGGCTACACCTTC. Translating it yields CAWSSQGVSYGYTF.

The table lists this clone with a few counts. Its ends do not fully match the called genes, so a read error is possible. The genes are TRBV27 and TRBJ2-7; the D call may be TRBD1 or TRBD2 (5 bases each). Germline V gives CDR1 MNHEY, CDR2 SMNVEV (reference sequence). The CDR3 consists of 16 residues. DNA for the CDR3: TGTGCCAGCAGGTTATTCCGGGACCGAAGCTCCTACGAGCAGTACTTC. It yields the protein CASRLFRDRSSYEQYF.

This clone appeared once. Here the CDR3 DNA reads TGTGCCACCGGCCGGGGGGATACGCAGTATTTT. Translated: CATGRGDTQYF. The chain carries TRBV24-1 and TRBJ2-3; weak D call: TRBD2 (6 bases). The germline V gene has CDR1 KGHDR and CDR2 SFDVKD. Trimming removed 9 bases from V and 6 bases from J, with 9 bases in between. The CDR3 contains 11 residues.

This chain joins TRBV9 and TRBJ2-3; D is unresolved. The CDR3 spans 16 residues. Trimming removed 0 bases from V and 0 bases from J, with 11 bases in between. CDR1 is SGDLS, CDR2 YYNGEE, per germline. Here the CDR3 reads CASSVGTGYSTDTQYF. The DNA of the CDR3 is TGTGCCAGCAGCGTAGGAACGGGTTATAGCACAGATACGCAGTATTTT.

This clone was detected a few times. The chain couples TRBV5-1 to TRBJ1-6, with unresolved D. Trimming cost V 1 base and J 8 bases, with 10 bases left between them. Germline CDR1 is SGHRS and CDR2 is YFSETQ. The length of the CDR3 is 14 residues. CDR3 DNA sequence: TGCGCCAGCAGCTTGAAACCTGGGGATTCACCCCTCCACTTT. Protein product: CASSLKPGDSPLHF.

CDR3 nucleotide sequence: TGTGCCATCAGTGATCGGCAGAGACAAGAGACCCAGTACTTC. This gives the protein CAISDRQRQETQYF. The rearrangement joins TRBV10-3 to TRBJ2-5; no clear D. The CDR3 spans 14 residues. The germline CDR1 and CDR2 sequences are ENHRY and SYGVKD. The V end lost 3 bases, the J end lost 2 bases, and 10 bases lay between the germline ends.

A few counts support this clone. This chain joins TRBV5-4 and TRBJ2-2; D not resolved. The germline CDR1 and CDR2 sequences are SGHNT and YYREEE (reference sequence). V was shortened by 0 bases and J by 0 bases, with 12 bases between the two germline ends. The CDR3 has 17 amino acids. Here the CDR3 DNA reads TGTGCCAGCAGCTTGGTGACATACAGTGCGAACACCGGGGAGCTGTTTTTT. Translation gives CASSLVTYSANTGELFF.

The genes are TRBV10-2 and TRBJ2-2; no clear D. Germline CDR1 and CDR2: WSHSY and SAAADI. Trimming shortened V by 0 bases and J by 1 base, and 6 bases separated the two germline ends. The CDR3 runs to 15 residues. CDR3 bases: TGCGCCAGCAGTGAGTCGAACCGGAACACCGGGGAGCTGTTTTTT. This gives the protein CASSESNRNTGELFF.

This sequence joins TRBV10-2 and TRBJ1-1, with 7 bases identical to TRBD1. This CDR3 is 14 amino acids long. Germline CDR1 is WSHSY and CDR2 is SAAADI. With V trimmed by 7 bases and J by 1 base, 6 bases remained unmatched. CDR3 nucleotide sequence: TGCGCCAGCAAAACAGGGGCCCAGAACACTGAAGCTTTCTTT. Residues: CASKTGAQNTEAFF.

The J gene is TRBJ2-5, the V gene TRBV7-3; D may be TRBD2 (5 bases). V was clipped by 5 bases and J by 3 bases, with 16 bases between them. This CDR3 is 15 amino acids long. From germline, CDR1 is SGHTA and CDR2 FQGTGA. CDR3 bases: TGTGCCAGCAGCCCTGGGTCTAGTAGCGAAGAGACCCAGTACTTC. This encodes CASSPGSSSEETQYF.

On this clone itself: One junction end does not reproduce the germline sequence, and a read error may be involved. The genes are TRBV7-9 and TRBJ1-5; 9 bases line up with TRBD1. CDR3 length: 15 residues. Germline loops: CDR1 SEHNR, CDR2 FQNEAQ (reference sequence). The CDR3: CASSLEGQGNQPQHF. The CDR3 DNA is TGTGCCAGCAGCTTAGAGGGACAGGGCAACCAGCCCCAGCATTTT.

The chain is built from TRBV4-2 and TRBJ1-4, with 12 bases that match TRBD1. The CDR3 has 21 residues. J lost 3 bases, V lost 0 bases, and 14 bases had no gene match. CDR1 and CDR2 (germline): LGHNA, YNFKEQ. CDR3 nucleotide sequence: TGTGCCAGCAGCCAAGATAAAAGAGGGACAGGGGGCTTGATGGCTAATGAAAAACTGTTTTTT. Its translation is CASSQDKRGTGGLMANEKLFF.

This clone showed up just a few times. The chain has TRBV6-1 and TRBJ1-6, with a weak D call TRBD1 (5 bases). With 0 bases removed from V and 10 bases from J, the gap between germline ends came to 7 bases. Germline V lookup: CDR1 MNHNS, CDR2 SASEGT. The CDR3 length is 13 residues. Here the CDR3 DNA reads TGTGCCAGCAGTGAAGCCCGGGGGTCACCCCTCCACTTT. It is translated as CASSEARGSPLHF.

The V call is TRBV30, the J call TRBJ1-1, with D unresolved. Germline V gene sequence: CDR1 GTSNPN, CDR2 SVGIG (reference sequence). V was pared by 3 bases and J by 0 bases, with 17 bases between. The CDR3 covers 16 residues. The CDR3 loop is CAWRKPTSYMNTEAFF. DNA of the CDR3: TGTGCCTGGAGAAAACCAACCTCGTACATGAACACTGAAGCTTTCTTT. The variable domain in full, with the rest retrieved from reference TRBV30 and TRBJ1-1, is SQTIHQWPATLVQPVGSPLSLECTVEGTSNPNLYWYRQAAGRGLQLLFYSVGIGQISSEVPQNLSASRPQDRQFILSSKKLLLSDSGFYLCAWRKPTSYMNTEAFFGQGTRLTVV.

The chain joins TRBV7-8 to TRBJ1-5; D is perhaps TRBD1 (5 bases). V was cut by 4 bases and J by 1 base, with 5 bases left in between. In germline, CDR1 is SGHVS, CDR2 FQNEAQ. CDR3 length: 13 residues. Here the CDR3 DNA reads TGTGCCAGCAGCTGGGACAGCAATCAGCCCCAGCATTTT. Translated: CASSWDSNQPQHF.

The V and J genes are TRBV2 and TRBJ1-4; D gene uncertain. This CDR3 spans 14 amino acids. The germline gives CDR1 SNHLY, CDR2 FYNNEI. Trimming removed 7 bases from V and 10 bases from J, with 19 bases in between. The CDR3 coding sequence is TGTGCCAGCAATTCAGGACTGCTTTACGGAAAACTGTTTTTT. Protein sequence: CASNSGLLYGKLFF.

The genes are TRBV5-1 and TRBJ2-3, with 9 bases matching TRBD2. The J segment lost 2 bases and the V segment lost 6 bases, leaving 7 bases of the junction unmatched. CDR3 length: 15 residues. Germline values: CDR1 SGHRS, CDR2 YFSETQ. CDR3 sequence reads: CASTPSGADTDTQYF. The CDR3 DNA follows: TGCGCCAGCACCCCTAGCGGGGCCGACACAGATACGCAGTATTTT.